The TCR beta chain under discussion was sequenced for a study of T-cell reconstitution after alpha-beta-depleted transplantation in children. As for this clonotype: The target antigen is unknown.

With 3 bases removed from V and 0 bases from J, the gap between germline ends came to 9 bases. CDR3 length equals 15 residues. Germline V CDR1 and CDR2: SGHVS, FNYEAQ. Whole-study findings and limits: After one year, T-cell counts and TCRbeta diversity mostly came from new T cells. Reports say that about two months after transplant, the alpha-beta T cells came out of several hundred graft clones that had expanded.

During its preparation, the TCRbeta library received unique molecular identifiers. TCRdb re-called the PCR reads through MiXCR, storing one row per CDR3 protein. This table has under 400,000 distinct CDR3 sequences, more than 20% appearing once. The chain has TRBV7-6 and TRBJ1-3, with unresolved D. The origin of this receptor is a male patient aged 10-17 years who had a stem cell transplant for acute lymphoblastic leukemia, so the T cells may come from the graft donor. The sequenced sample was PBMCs, mostly from graft donor cells, obtained 180 days after TCRalphabeta/CD19-depleted stem cell transplant. CDR3 bases: TGTGCCAGCAGCTTGGGTGTTAACTCTGGAAACACCATATATTTT. As protein: CASSLGVNSGNTIYF.